The 31 T cell receptor beta chains below all came from one sample that was sequenced in a study of control samples from healthy donors and cancer patients. Method: immunoSEQ multiplex PCR; TCRdb's copy keeps in-frame clones and lacks some. Of around 130,000 clones listed, roughly 88% are singletons. The specimen was blood. Source of these receptors: a man in his fifties in good health.

This clone was recorded a few times. The chain is built from TRBV13 and TRBJ2-1; D ambiguous. The CDR3 runs 16 residues. V was pared by 5 bases and J by 1 base, with 15 bases between. CDR1 PRHDT and CDR2 FYEKMQ come from the germline V gene (reference sequence). CDR3 DNA sequence: TGTGCCAGCAGCCAAATAAAGGTAGGGTCCTACAATGAGCAGTTCTTC. Amino acids: CASSQIKVGSYNEQFF.

The chain carries TRBV28 and TRBJ2-2, with D possibly being TRBD2 (6 bases). This CDR3 contains 17 residues. The ends were cut back, 4 bases at V and 0 bases at J, with 15 bases in the middle. Germline CDR1 and CDR2: MDHEN and SYDVKM. This CDR3 reads CASSSSFGTPNTGELFF. The CDR3 bases are TGTGCCAGCAGTTCATCTTTTGGGACTCCGAACACCGGGGAGCTGTTTTTT.

This rearrangement joins TRBV7-8 to TRBJ1-4; D possibly corresponds to TRBD1 (5 bases). V lost 2 bases and J 3 bases, leaving 16 bases between the germline ends. Germline CDR1 is SGHVS and CDR2 is FQNEAQ. The CDR3 is made up of 17 amino acids. CDR3 region: CASSLKGSGYPNEKLFF. The CDR3 DNA is TGTGCCAGCAGCTTAAAGGGGTCGGGGTACCCTAATGAAAAACTGTTTTTT.

The CDR3 DNA reads TGCGCCAGCACCGGGGTGGTAAGTGGGACTGAAGCTTTCTTT. Translation: CASTGVVSGTEAFF. The chain joins TRBV10-2 to TRBJ1-1; the D is unclear. Trimming removed 7 bases from V and 5 bases from J, with 17 bases in between. Germline V gene lookup returns CDR1 WSHSY and CDR2 SAAADI. The CDR3 extends over 14 amino acids.

V usage is TRBV27 and J usage is TRBJ2-3, with D perhaps given as TRBD1 or TRBD2 (6 bases each). V dropped 7 bases and J dropped 1 base, with 15 bases sitting between them. This CDR3 has 15 amino acids. Germline V gene sequence: CDR1 MNHEY, CDR2 SMNVEV (reference sequence). The CDR3, as DNA: TGTGCCAGCATCCCCCGGGGGCGGGGCACAGATACGCAGTATTTT. Encoded protein: CASIPRGRGTDTQYF.

The gene calls are TRBV10-1 and TRBJ2-5; TRBD2 is a possible D gene (7 bases). This CDR3 comprises 14 residues. V lost 6 bases, J lost 0 bases, and 11 bases lay in between. Germline loops: CDR1 WNHNN, CDR2 SYGVQD (reference sequence). CDR3 bases: TGCGCCAGCAGCCTAGGGGGGGACCAAGAGACCCAGTACTTC. Translated: CASSLGGDQETQYF.

This clone was detected only once. V usage is TRBV3-1 (or the pseudogene TRBV3-2) and J usage is TRBJ2-3; possible D gene TRBD2, 5 bases. The germline V gene has CDR1 LGHDT and CDR2 YNNKEL (reference sequence). This CDR3 has 15 amino acids. The V gene lost 2 bases and the J gene lost 4 bases, with 13 bases spanning the gap. In nucleotides, the CDR3 is TGTGCCAGCAGCCAAAGGCTAGCATGGGCAGATACGCAGTATTTT. Amino acid sequence: CASSQRLAWADTQYF.

V is TRBV12-5 and J is TRBJ2-1; weak D call: TRBD2 (5 bases). CDR1 is LGHNT and CDR2 is FRNRAP in the germline V gene. V was cut by 6 bases and J by 0 bases, with 12 bases left in between. The CDR3 loop spans 15 amino acids. CDR3: CASGPRGSSYNEQFF. CDR3 in DNA: TGTGCTAGTGGCCCTCGGGGTAGCTCCTACAATGAGCAGTTCTTC.

CDR3 sequence: CASSPTGKDSGANVLTF. CDR3 nucleotide sequence: TGTGCCAGCAGCCCCACCGGAAAGGACTCTGGGGCCAACGTCCTGACTTTC. The rearrangement uses TRBV3-1 (or the pseudogene TRBV3-2) and TRBJ2-6; D uncertain. Germline V gives CDR1 LGHDT, CDR2 YNNKEL (reference sequence). V shed 4 bases and J shed 0 bases, with 13 bases lying between them. The CDR3 is 17 amino acids.

The chain recombines TRBV5-1 with TRBJ2-7; D could derive from TRBD1 or TRBD2 (7 bases each). The ends were cut back, 3 bases at V and 6 bases at J, with 16 bases in the middle. CDR1 and CDR2 from the germline V gene are SGHRS and YFSETQ. The CDR3 totals 14 residues. The CDR3 DNA reads TGCGCCAGCAGCTCGCAGGGGGGGCTCGGCGAGCAGTACTTC. It translates to CASSSQGGLGEQYF.

V usage is TRBV3-1 (or the pseudogene TRBV3-2) and J usage is TRBJ2-3; 11 positions agree with TRBD2. The CDR3 contains 15 residues. Germline V gene lookup returns CDR1 LGHDT and CDR2 YNNKEL (reference sequence). Trimming took 3 bases from V and 5 from J; bases not matched to a gene: 4. The CDR3 sequence is CASSQSSGGRDTQYF. CDR3 bases: TGTGCCAGCAGCCAGTCTAGCGGGGGGAGAGATACGCAGTATTTT.

The J gene is TRBJ2-1, the V gene TRBV15; D possibly uses TRBD1 or TRBD2 (7 bases each). This CDR3 spans 17 amino acids. With 1 base removed from V and 0 bases from J, the gap between germline ends came to 13 bases. CDR1 and CDR2 (germline): LNHNV, YYDKDF (reference sequence). The CDR3 loop reads CATSRVQGGGSYNEQFF. In nucleotides, the CDR3 is TGTGCCACCAGCAGAGTGCAGGGGGGGGGCTCCTACAATGAGCAGTTCTTC.

V usage is TRBV28 and J usage is TRBJ2-3; D uncertain. Germline CDR1 and CDR2: MDHEN and SYDVKM. CDR3 length equals 13 residues. Trimming took 5 bases from V and 3 from J, leaving 9 bases between them. The chain's CDR3 is CASSPPATDTQYF. CDR3 nucleotide sequence: TGTGCCAGCAGTCCCCCGGCAACAGATACGCAGTATTTT.

This clone was observed many times. J is TRBJ1-5 and V is TRBV6-6; 8 bases are shared with TRBD1. The length of the CDR3 is 14 residues. Trimming at V came to 5 bases and at J to 6 bases, leaving 6 bases not matched to a gene. The germline CDR1 and CDR2 sequences are MNHNY and SVGAGI (reference sequence). CDR3 nucleotides: TGTGCCAGCAGTCTTGGACAGGGAGGTCAGCCCCAGCATTTT. Encoded protein: CASSLGQGGQPQHF.

This chain joins TRBV6-1 and TRBJ2-5; possible D gene TRBD2, 5 bases. Germline CDR1 and CDR2: MNHNS and SASEGT. V gave up 2 bases and J gave up 2 bases, with 15 bases separating them. This CDR3 region has 16 residues. The CDR3 nucleotides read TGTGCCAGCAGTGAATTTTCCAGCGGAAATCAAGAGACCCAGTACTTC. Translating gives CASSEFSSGNQETQYF.

The rearrangement uses TRBV10-3 and TRBJ2-7, with D perhaps TRBD2 (5 bases). The CDR3 is made up of 11 amino acids. Per germline, CDR1 ENHRY and CDR2 SYGVKD. V lost 5 bases, J lost 4 bases, and 6 bases lay in between. CDR3 region: CAISSGYEQYF. In DNA, the CDR3 is TGTGCCATCAGTTCGGGGTACGAGCAGTACTTC.

This chain links TRBV7-8 with TRBJ2-4, with 9 bases that match TRBD1. The V gene's germline CDR1 is SGHVS and CDR2 FQNEAQ. The V segment lost 6 bases and the J segment 7 bases; nucleotides outside the gene matches: 7. The CDR3 has 14 amino acids. CDR3 residues: CASRPTGGRNIQYF. The CDR3 DNA reads TGTGCCAGCAGACCAACAGGGGGCAGGAACATTCAGTACTTC. The variable domain in full, completed from reference TRBV7-8 and TRBJ2-4, reads GAGVSQSPRYKVAKRGQDVALRCDPISGHVSLFWYQQALGQGPEFLTYFQNEAQLDKSGLPSDRFFAERPEGSVSTLKIQRTQQEDSAVYLCASRPTGGRNIQYFGAGTRLSVL.

This clone was counted between two and nine times. This chain joins TRBV5-1 and TRBJ2-4; no reliable D call. From germline, CDR1 is SGHRS and CDR2 YFSETQ. The CDR3 is 16 residues long. The V end lost 0 bases, the J end lost 2 bases, and 12 bases lay between the germline ends. The CDR3 nucleotides are TGCGCCAGCAGCTTGGTCGGATTGGGAACCAAAAACATTCAGTACTTC. It codes for CASSLVGLGTKNIQYF.

In this sample, this clone turned up once. The chain has TRBV5-4 and TRBJ1-5; D not certain. Germline V lookup: CDR1 SGHNT, CDR2 YYREEE (reference sequence). Between the trimmed V and J ends, which lost 2 bases and 4 bases, there was a span of 7 bases. This CDR3 region has 13 residues. Here the CDR3 DNA reads TGTGCCAGCAGCTTCGAAGGTAATCAGCCCCAGCATTTT. This encodes CASSFEGNQPQHF.

This chain links TRBV6-2 or TRBV6-3 with TRBJ2-7, with 8 bases lining up with TRBD2. CDR3 size: 14 residues. J was trimmed by 2 bases and V by 5 bases; bases with no gene match: 5. Germline values: CDR1 MNHEY, CDR2 SVGEGT. Written as DNA, the CDR3 is TGTGCCAGCAGTCAGGGACTAGGCCCCTACGAGCAGTACTTC. It translates to CASSQGLGPYEQYF.

The chain is built from TRBV30 and TRBJ1-5; weak D call: TRBD1 (5 bases). The CDR3 is 16 amino acids. From germline, CDR1 is GTSNPN and CDR2 SVGIG (reference sequence). Trimming removed 0 bases from V and 7 bases from J, with 19 bases in between. The chain's CDR3 is CAWSVRSSGGYQPQHF. CDR3 nucleotide sequence: TGTGCCTGGAGTGTACGGAGTTCGGGGGGGTACCAGCCCCAGCATTTT.

This clone was seen a few times. The chain carries TRBV5-1 and TRBJ2-2; D gene unclear. CDR1 and CDR2 (germline): SGHRS, YFSETQ. This CDR3 spans 15 amino acids. V was clipped by 1 base and J by 4 bases, with 11 bases between them. The CDR3 protein is CASSLNTASTGELFF. The CDR3 DNA sequence: TGCGCCAGCAGCTTGAATACTGCTAGCACCGGGGAGCTGTTTTTT.

J is TRBJ1-1 and V is TRBV18, with D unclear. Germline V gene lookup returns CDR1 KGHSH and CDR2 LQKENI. Deletions cut 6 bases from V and 4 bases from J, with 18 bases between. This CDR3 has 15 amino acids. DNA of the CDR3: TGTGCCAGCTCTCCGAGGACTAACCTCGGCACTGAAGCTTTCTTT. This translates into CASSPRTNLGTEAFF. The whole variable domain, filled in from reference TRBV18 and TRBJ1-1, reads NAGVMQNPRHLVRRRGQEARLRCSPMKGHSHVYWYRQLPEEGLKFMVYLQKENIIDESGMPKERFSAEFPKEGPSILRIQQVVRGDSAAYFCASSPRTNLGTEAFFGQGTRLTVV.

This clone is judged medium-sized (0.01 to 0.1%). This chain links TRBV6-5 with TRBJ1-5; D remains ambiguous. The V and J ends lost 7 bases and 9 bases respectively, with 16 bases between them. This CDR3 region has 13 residues. Germline V gene lookup returns CDR1 MNHEY and CDR2 SVGAGI. The CDR3 region has the DNA TGTGCCAGCACGGATTCCGCGGCGGGGCCCCAGCATTTT. This gives the protein CASTDSAAGPQHF.

V is TRBV20-1 and J is TRBJ1-5; D gene unclear. The V end was cut by 3 bases, the J end by 0 bases, with 12 bases between. The CDR3 loop spans 15 amino acids. Per the germline V gene, CDR1 is DFQATT and CDR2 is SNEGSKA (reference sequence). The CDR3 sequence: CSASKLGSSNQPQHF. The DNA for the CDR3 is TGCAGTGCTAGTAAACTGGGGAGTAGCAATCAGCCCCAGCATTTT.

The CDR3 is CASSQEGGAQPQHF. DNA for the CDR3: TGCGCCAGCAGCCAAGAAGGGGGGGCCCAGCCCCAGCATTTT. The chain combines TRBV4-1 with TRBJ1-5; a weak D match, TRBD1 (6 bases). Germline-derived CDR1 and CDR2 are MGHRA and YSYEKL. The CDR3 has 14 amino acids. The ends were cut back, 0 bases at V and 7 bases at J, with 10 bases in the middle.

The rearrangement joins TRBV20-1 to TRBJ1-5, with D unclear. Trimming cost V 3 bases and J 2 bases, with 11 bases left between them. Germline V lookup: CDR1 DFQATT, CDR2 SNEGSKA (reference sequence). CDR3 length: 14 amino acids. This CDR3 reads CSASKQKGNQPQHF. DNA for the CDR3: TGCAGTGCTAGTAAACAGAAAGGCAATCAGCCCCAGCATTTT.

The rearrangement uses TRBV5-1 and TRBJ1-1; 7 bases agree with TRBD1. The germline V gene encodes CDR1 SGHRS and CDR2 YFSETQ. Losses at the gene ends were 2 bases for V and 4 bases for J; bases not matched to a gene: 11. The CDR3 runs 16 residues. The CDR3 here is CASSFGKTGAGTEAFF. CDR3 nucleotide sequence: TGCGCCAGCAGCTTTGGTAAAACAGGGGCCGGCACTGAAGCTTTCTTT.

In this sample, this clone turned up once. The genes are TRBV7-3 and TRBJ2-1; D is unresolved. V dropped 0 bases and J dropped 3 bases, with 6 bases sitting between them. This CDR3 has 14 residues. Germline V gene lookup returns CDR1 SGHTA and CDR2 FQGTGA. DNA for the CDR3: TGTGCCAGCAGCTTAACCGCGGACTACAATGAGCAGTTCTTC. Translating it yields CASSLTADYNEQFF.

This clone was found a few times. The genes are TRBV9 and TRBJ1-5; perhaps TRBD1 as D (5 bases). Trimming removed 2 bases from V and 6 bases from J, with 15 bases in between. The CDR3 runs 15 residues. CDR1 and CDR2 from the germline V gene are SGDLS and YYNGEE. The DNA of the CDR3 is TGTGCCAGCAGCGTCGGGCAGGGTCCCGCTCAGCCCCAGCATTTT. It specifies CASSVGQGPAQPQHF.

This chain connects TRBV9 to TRBJ1-5; D gene ambiguous. From germline, CDR1 is SGDLS and CDR2 YYNGEE. V lost 3 bases to trimming and J lost 0 bases, with 7 bases between them. The CDR3 contains 14 residues. DNA for the CDR3: TGTGCCAGCAGCGCCGACAATAGCAATCAGCCCCAGCATTTT. Its protein is CASSADNSNQPQHF. The variable domain in full, with the rest retrieved from reference TRBV9 and TRBJ1-5, is DSGVTQTPKHLITATGQRVTLRCSPRSGDLSVYWYQQSLDQGLQFLIQYYNGEERAKGNILERFSAQQFPDLHSELNLSSLELGDSALYFCASSADNSNQPQHFGDGTRLSIL.